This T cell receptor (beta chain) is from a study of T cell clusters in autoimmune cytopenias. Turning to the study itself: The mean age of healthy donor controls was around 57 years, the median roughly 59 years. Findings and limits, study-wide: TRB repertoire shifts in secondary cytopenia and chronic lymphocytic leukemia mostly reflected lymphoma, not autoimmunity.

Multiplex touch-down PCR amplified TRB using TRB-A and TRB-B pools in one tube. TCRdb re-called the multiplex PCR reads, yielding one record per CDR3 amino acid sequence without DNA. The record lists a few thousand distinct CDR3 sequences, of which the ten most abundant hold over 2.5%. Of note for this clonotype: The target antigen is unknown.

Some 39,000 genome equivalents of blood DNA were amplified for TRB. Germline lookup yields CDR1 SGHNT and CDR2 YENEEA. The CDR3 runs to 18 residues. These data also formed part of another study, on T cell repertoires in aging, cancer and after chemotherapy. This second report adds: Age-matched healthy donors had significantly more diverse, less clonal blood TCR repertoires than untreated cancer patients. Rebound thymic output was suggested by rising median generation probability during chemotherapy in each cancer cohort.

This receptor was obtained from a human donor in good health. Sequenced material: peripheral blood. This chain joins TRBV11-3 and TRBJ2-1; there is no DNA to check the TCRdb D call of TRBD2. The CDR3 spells CASSPTTSGRAQVNEQFF. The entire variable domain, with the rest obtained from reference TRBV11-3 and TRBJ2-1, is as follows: EAGVVQSPRYKIIEKKQPVAFWCNPISGHNTLYWYLQNLGQGPELLIRYENEEAVDDSQLPKDRFSAERLKGVDSTLKIQPAELGDSAVYLCASSPTTSGRAQVNEQFFGPGTRLTVL.